These 12 T cell receptor beta chains originate from one sample sequenced in a study of CD8 T cells in Susac syndrome. Roughly 0.45 to 1 ug RNA was reverse transcribed with random hexamers. Using its own MiXCR run on the immunoSEQ multiplex PCR reads, TCRdb lists one record per CDR3 protein. Of 120,000 or so distinct CDR3 sequences detected, roughly 92% appear once; the ten largest clones hold about 0.098%. The sequencing sample was made of CD4+ T cells from PBMCs. The receptors stem from a human donor in good health.

The chain joins TRBV7-2 to TRBJ2-7; D might be TRBD2 (6 bases). CDR1 and CDR2 (germline): SGHTA, FQGNSA. The CDR3 runs to 13 residues. Trimming removed 1 base from V and 3 bases from J, with 7 bases in between. CDR3 coding DNA: TGTGCCAGCAGCTTAGACGGGGGCTACGAGCAGTACTTC. Protein: CASSLDGGYEQYF.

This chain uses TRBV2 with TRBJ2-7, with TRBD2 matching 11 bases. The CDR3 contains 15 residues. The germline CDR1 and CDR2 sequences are SNHLY and FYNNEI. V lost 7 bases and J lost 5; bases outside the gene matches: 10. CDR3 protein: CASKLSTSGSDEQYF. The CDR3 bases are TGTGCCAGCAAGTTAAGTACTAGCGGGAGCGACGAGCAGTACTTC.

V and J are TRBV6-5 and TRBJ1-3; D is unresolved. Germline V gene sequence: CDR1 MNHEY, CDR2 SVGAGI. Trimming removed 8 bases from V and 1 base from J, with 3 bases in between. The CDR3 loop spans 11 amino acids. CDR3 loop: CASESGNTIYF. CDR3 nucleotide sequence: TGTGCCAGCGAATCTGGAAACACCATATATTTT.

V gene TRBV6-5 combines with J gene TRBJ2-7; 11 positions match TRBD2. Germline lookup yields CDR1 MNHEY and CDR2 SVGAGI. V gave up 2 bases and J gave up 0 bases; unmatched junction bases: 3. This CDR3 is built from 16 residues. CDR3 amino acids: CASSYQLAGGSYEQYF. The CDR3 DNA sequence: TGTGCCAGCAGTTACCAGCTAGCGGGAGGCTCCTACGAGCAGTACTTC.

The genes are TRBV18 and TRBJ1-2; 7 nucleotides agree with TRBD1. The CDR3 covers 13 residues. Germline lookup yields CDR1 KGHSH and CDR2 LQKENI. Losses at the gene ends were 6 bases for V and 3 bases for J; bases not matched to a gene: 4. The CDR3 loop reads CASSGDSDYGYTF. Written as DNA, the CDR3 is TGTGCCAGCTCGGGGGACAGTGACTATGGCTACACCTTC.

This sequence joins TRBV10-3 and TRBJ2-5; D perhaps matches TRBD1 (5 bases). The CDR3 loop spans 12 amino acids. Trimming stripped 3 bases from V and 4 bases from J, with 6 bases between. Germline lookup yields CDR1 ENHRY and CDR2 SYGVKD. CDR3 sequence reads: CAISDRAETQYF. The CDR3 bases are TGTGCCATCAGTGACAGGGCAGAGACCCAGTACTTC.

The chain is built from TRBV29-1 and TRBJ1-2; 12 bases line up with TRBD1. CDR3 length: 17 residues. Trimming took 4 bases from V and 0 from J; bases not matched to a gene: 9. Germline CDR1 and CDR2: SQVTM and ANQGSEA. The CDR3 here is CSVAGTGTGGANYGYTF. CDR3 nucleotides: TGCAGCGTTGCAGGGACCGGGACAGGGGGCGCTAACTATGGCTACACCTTC.

This clonotype has only one observation. The J gene is TRBJ2-1, the V gene TRBV6-5, with 7 bases identical to TRBD2. Germline CDR1 reads MNHEY; CDR2 reads SVGAGI. CDR3 length: 14 residues. J was trimmed by 7 bases and V by 2 bases; bases with no gene match: 5. The CDR3 sequence: CASSYGTNGNEQFF. The CDR3 DNA reads as TGTGCCAGCAGTTACGGGACTAACGGTAATGAGCAGTTCTTC.

The chain links TRBV20-1 to TRBJ2-7, with 11 nucleotides matching TRBD2. This CDR3 is built from 15 residues. CDR1 and CDR2 (germline): DFQATT, SNEGSKA (reference sequence). Trimming removed 1 base from V and 4 bases from J; junction bases left unmatched: 6. CDR3: CSARVTSGRRYEQYF. The CDR3 nucleotides read TGCAGTGCTAGAGTAACTAGCGGGAGAAGGTACGAGCAGTACTTC.

The chain combines TRBV28 with TRBJ2-5, with 7 bases matching TRBD2. The V gene end was trimmed by 2 bases and the J gene end by 9 bases; junction bases not matched to a gene: 12. CDR3 length: 15 residues. CDR1 and CDR2 (germline): MDHEN, SYDVKM. CDR3 bases: TGTGCCAGCAGTTTAGATGCTAGCGGAGTCGAGGCCCAGTACTTC. Protein sequence: CASSLDASGVEAQYF.

The chain joins TRBV3-1 to TRBJ2-2; D is uncertain. The CDR3 extends over 13 amino acids. Trimming removed 0 bases at V and 5 bases at J, with 4 bases between. Per the germline V gene, CDR1 is LGHDT and CDR2 is YNNKEL (reference sequence). The CDR3 nucleotides read TGTGCCAGCAGCCAAGATAGGACCGGGGAGCTGTTTTTT. It yields the protein CASSQDRTGELFF. Complete variable domain (other parts from reference TRBV3-1 and TRBJ2-2): DTAVSQTPKYLVTQMGNDKSIKCEQNLGHDTMYWYKQDSKKFLKIMFSYNNKELIINETVPNRFSPKSPDKAHLNLHINSLELGDSAVYFCASSQDRTGELFFGEGSRLTVL.

The chain uses TRBV9 and TRBJ1-5; the match to TRBD1 covers 7 bases. The CDR3 consists of 16 residues. V shed 4 bases and J 6 bases; nucleotides not matched to a gene: 13. In germline, CDR1 is SGDLS, CDR2 YYNGEE. The CDR3 reads CASSPGEGASGQPQHF. The CDR3 coding sequence is TGTGCCAGCAGCCCCGGGGAGGGGGCGAGTGGTCAGCCCCAGCATTTT.